Listed here are 28 T cell receptor beta chains from one sample, sequenced in a study of cytomegalovirus exposure and HLA in healthy donors. The PCR contained 60 Vbeta and 13 Jbeta primers. The repertoire was sequenced with immunoSEQ multiplex PCR; TCRdb's copy has only in-frame clones and lacks some. The table shows more than 100,000 clones, with approximately 73% occurring only once. Sequenced material: PBMCs. These TCRs come from a young woman in good health and CMV-seropositive.

The chain uses TRBV9 and TRBJ1-2; D gene unclear. The CDR3 runs to 14 residues. From germline, CDR1 is SGDLS and CDR2 YYNGEE. Trimming took 1 base from V and 7 from J, leaving 14 bases between them. The CDR3 region has the DNA TGTGCCAGCAGCGTAAGAGGGTTGGGAGGTGGCTACACCTTC. Amino acid sequence: CASSVRGLGGGYTF.

The table lists this clone with a few counts. This chain links TRBV7-2 with TRBJ2-3, with TRBD2 matching 9 bases. V shed 6 bases, J shed 2 bases, and the junction held 9 bases outside the gene matches. This CDR3 has 16 amino acids. Germline lookup yields CDR1 SGHTA and CDR2 FQGNSA. The CDR3 DNA reads TGTGCCAGCAGAGTACTTGCTAGCGGGAACACAGATACGCAGTATTTT. Amino acids: CASRVLASGNTDTQYF.

The rearrangement uses TRBV7-8 and TRBJ2-1, with TRBD2 matching over 7 bases. V shed 1 base and J 0 bases; nucleotides not matched to a gene: 9. Germline CDR1 SGHVS, CDR2 FQNEAQ. The CDR3 spans 18 residues. This CDR3 is CASSLDFVAGLSYNEQFF. CDR3 sequence (DNA): TGTGCCAGCAGCTTAGATTTTGTAGCGGGTCTCTCCTACAATGAGCAGTTCTTC.

The rearrangement uses TRBV29-1 and TRBJ2-7; 10 positions agree with TRBD1. In germline, CDR1 is SQVTM, CDR2 ANQGSEA. V lost 6 bases, J lost 5 bases, and 4 bases stayed unmatched. The CDR3 length is 12 residues. The CDR3 nucleotides are TGCAGCGTAACCGGGACAGGGGACGAGCAGTACTTC. It specifies CSVTGTGDEQYF.

CDR3 DNA: TGTGCCAGCAGTTCCCAGCGGGAGGGGGGCACCGGGGAGCTGTTTTTT. It is translated as CASSSQREGGTGELFF. The genes are TRBV6-5 and TRBJ2-2; 10 bases line up with TRBD2. This CDR3 comprises 16 residues. In germline, CDR1 is MNHEY, CDR2 SVGAGI. Unmatched junction bases numbered 6, after V lost 4 bases and J lost 4 bases.

V is TRBV7-2 and J is TRBJ2-7; D is perhaps TRBD2 (6 bases). The germline gives CDR1 SGHTA, CDR2 FQGNSA. This CDR3 has 12 amino acids. With 8 bases removed from V and 3 bases from J, the gap between germline ends came to 11 bases. The CDR3 here is CASGGSHYEQYF. In DNA form, the CDR3 reads TGTGCCAGCGGAGGGTCCCACTACGAGCAGTACTTC.

The genes are TRBV5-4 and TRBJ1-1; TRBD1 is a possible D gene (6 bases). The CDR3 contains 14 residues. Germline loops: CDR1 SGHNT, CDR2 YYREEE (reference sequence). The V end was cut by 4 bases, the J end by 2 bases, with 12 bases between. The CDR3, as DNA: TGTGCCAGCAGCGGAACGACAGGAAACACTGAAGCTTTCTTT. Its translation is CASSGTTGNTEAFF.

This rearrangement joins TRBV28 to TRBJ2-7, with TRBD1 identical over 8 bases. The CDR3 totals 12 residues. Germline CDR1 and CDR2: MDHEN and SYDVKM. V dropped 7 bases and J dropped 3; count of bases not matched to a gene: 2. This chain's CDR3 is CASTTGGYEQYF. The CDR3 DNA reads as TGTGCCAGCACCACAGGGGGCTACGAGCAGTACTTC. The whole variable domain, filled in from reference TRBV28 and TRBJ2-7, reads DVKVTQSSRYLVKRTGEKVFLECVQDMDHENMFWYRQDPGLGLRLIYFSYDVKMKEKGDIPEGYSVSREKKERFSLILESASTNQTSMYLCASTTGGYEQYFGPGTRLTVT.

The rearrangement joins TRBV19 to TRBJ1-2; the match to TRBD1 covers 10 bases. This CDR3 comprises 18 residues. In germline, CDR1 is LNHDA, CDR2 SQIVND (reference sequence). V shed 5 bases, J shed 7 bases, and the junction held 19 bases outside the gene matches. CDR3 DNA: TGTGCCAGTAGTTTTTTGGGGTCGATTGGGACAGGGGTCACTGGCTACACCTTC. Translating gives CASSFLGSIGTGVTGYTF.

The rearrangement uses TRBV9 and TRBJ2-3; possibly TRBD2 for D (6 bases). Germline V lookup: CDR1 SGDLS, CDR2 YYNGEE. This CDR3 is 18 amino acids long. Trimming left V 4 bases short and J 1 base short, with 22 bases between. CDR3 residues: CASSSGSLAGRGTDTQYF. CDR3 DNA sequence: TGTGCCAGCAGCTCCGGTAGTCTGGCGGGGAGAGGCACAGATACGCAGTATTTT.

The V and J genes are TRBV9 and TRBJ2-5; 10 bases fit TRBD2. This CDR3 contains 18 residues. The V gene end was trimmed by 4 bases and the J gene end by 1 base; junction bases not matched to a gene: 13. The germline V gene has CDR1 SGDLS and CDR2 YYNGEE. CDR3 sequence (DNA): TGTGCCAGCAGCCTTAGCGTAGCTCCTAGCGGGGGCCAAGAGACCCAGTACTTC. This translates into CASSLSVAPSGGQETQYF.

The chain employs TRBV2 and TRBJ1-2; D remains ambiguous. The V gene lost 1 base and the J gene lost 8 bases, with 14 bases spanning the gap. Per germline, CDR1 SNHLY and CDR2 FYNNEI. This CDR3 comprises 14 residues. DNA of the CDR3: TGTGCCAGCAGTGAAGGAGGGAATCTGTACGGCTACACCTTC. This sequence encodes CASSEGGNLYGYTF.

The chain links TRBV5-1 to TRBJ2-3, with D possibly TRBD2 on 6 matching bases. From germline, CDR1 is SGHRS and CDR2 YFSETQ. V was clipped by 0 bases and J by 1 base, with 9 bases between them. CDR3 length: 15 amino acids. The CDR3 region has the DNA TGCGCCAGCAGCTTGGACTCGGGGGGCACAGATACGCAGTATTTT. Residues: CASSLDSGGTDTQYF. Full variable domain (outside the CDR3, taken from reference TRBV5-1 and TRBJ2-3): KAGVTQTPRYLIKTRGQQVTLSCSPISGHRSVSWYQQTPGQGLQFLFEYFSETQRNKGNFPGRFSGRQFSNSRSEMNVSTLELGDSALYLCASSLDSGGTDTQYFGPGTRLTVL.

The rearrangement uses TRBV5-1 and TRBJ2-3, with TRBD2 matching over 11 bases. This CDR3 is 17 amino acids long. The V segment lost 1 base and the J segment 7 bases; nucleotides outside the gene matches: 11. CDR1 SGHRS and CDR2 YFSETQ come from the germline V gene. CDR3: CASSLNALAGGEYTQYF. In DNA, the CDR3 is TGCGCCAGCAGCTTGAACGCCTTAGCGGGGGGGGAGTATACGCAGTATTTT.

In this sample, this clone turned up once. CDR3 residues: CASSEYGDSPISPLHF. For the CDR3, the DNA is TGTGCCAGCAGTGAATATGGGGACAGCCCTATTTCACCCCTCCACTTT. This sequence joins TRBV2 and TRBJ1-6; TRBD1 aligns across 7 bases. V lost 2 bases and J lost 9; bases outside the gene matches: 10. The CDR3 runs to 16 residues. Germline CDR1 SNHLY, CDR2 FYNNEI.

The rearrangement links TRBV7-2 to TRBJ2-1, with 9 bases identical to TRBD1. The CDR3 contains 13 residues. The V segment lost 7 bases and the J segment 7 bases; nucleotides outside the gene matches: 5. Germline values: CDR1 SGHTA, CDR2 FQGNSA. The CDR3 DNA reads as TGTGCCAGCAAAGACAGGGGGAGGAATGAGCAGTTCTTC. Amino acids: CASKDRGRNEQFF.

DNA of the CDR3: TGTGCCAGCAGCTTGCAGGGGACAACCGAGCAGTACTTC. This gives the protein CASSLQGTTEQYF. The chain is built from TRBV7-6 and TRBJ2-7; possible D gene TRBD1, 6 bases. Germline-derived CDR1 and CDR2 are SGHVS and FNYEAQ. The CDR3 is 13 residues long. The V and J ends lost 3 bases and 6 bases respectively, with 12 bases between them.

The CDR3 DNA is TGTGCCAGCAGCGACAATTCCAATGGGCTGCGGGCTAGCGGTTACAATGAGCAGTTCTTC. Translation: CASSDNSNGLRASGYNEQFF. This chain links TRBV9 with TRBJ2-1, with 7 nucleotides matching TRBD2. There are 20 residues in the CDR3. V lost 3 bases to trimming and J lost 4 bases; unmatched junction nucleotides: 22. Germline V CDR1 and CDR2: SGDLS, YYNGEE.

CDR3 sequence (DNA): TGTGCCAGCAGCCGCGGGCCGTACTCCTACGAGCAGTACTTC. Its protein is CASSRGPYSYEQYF. V gene TRBV27 combines with J gene TRBJ2-7; the D gene is possibly TRBD2 (5 bases). V was trimmed by 6 bases and J by 0 bases, leaving 12 bases between them. The length of the CDR3 is 14 residues. Germline V lookup: CDR1 MNHEY, CDR2 SMNVEV (reference sequence).

This chain joins TRBV27 and TRBJ2-1, with 9 bases aligning to TRBD1. The J segment lost 3 bases and the V segment lost 8 bases, leaving 2 bases of the junction unmatched. The CDR3 has 13 amino acids. Germline CDR1 is MNHEY and CDR2 is SMNVEV (reference sequence). The CDR3 spells CASWDRDYNEQFF. The CDR3 nucleotides read TGTGCCAGCTGGGACAGGGACTACAATGAGCAGTTCTTC.

The rearrangement uses TRBV27 and TRBJ1-5; 8 bases are shared with TRBD1. Trimming took 4 bases from V and 1 from J; bases not matched to a gene: 3. This CDR3 spans 15 amino acids. Germline assignment: CDR1 MNHEY and CDR2 SMNVEV (reference sequence). Here the CDR3 reads CASSSRTGSNQPQHF. The CDR3 bases are TGTGCCAGCAGTTCCCGGACAGGGAGCAATCAGCCCCAGCATTTT.

The chain employs TRBV5-1 and TRBJ2-3; TRBD2 might be the D (6 bases). V lost 3 bases, J lost 6 bases, and 20 bases lay in between. The CDR3 has 16 amino acids. CDR1 SGHRS and CDR2 YFSETQ come from the germline V gene. The DNA for the CDR3 is TGCGCCAGCAGCTGGGGTAGTAGCGGAGTAGGGGATACGCAGTATTTT. Encoded protein: CASSWGSSGVGDTQYF. The variable domain in full, with the rest retrieved from reference TRBV5-1 and TRBJ2-3, is KAGVTQTPRYLIKTRGQQVTLSCSPISGHRSVSWYQQTPGQGLQFLFEYFSETQRNKGNFPGRFSGRQFSNSRSEMNVSTLELGDSALYLCASSWGSSGVGDTQYFGPGTRLTVL.

The chain employs TRBV25-1 and TRBJ1-3; D possibly corresponds to TRBD1 (5 bases). The CDR3 runs to 16 residues. Trimming took off 2 bases at V and 0 bases at J, with 11 bases between the two ends. The germline V gene encodes CDR1 MGHDK and CDR2 SYGVNS. The CDR3 bases are TGTGCCAGCAGTGAAATTGGTCAGGGCTCTGGAAACACCATATATTTT. Its protein is CASSEIGQGSGNTIYF. The full variable domain, rest sourced from reference TRBV25-1 and TRBJ1-3, is EADIYQTPRYLVIGTGKKITLECSQTMGHDKMYWYQQDPGMELHLIHYSYGVNSTEKGDLSSESTVSRIRTEHFPLTLESARPSHTSQYLCASSEIGQGSGNTIYFGEGSWLTVV.

The chain couples TRBV7-9 to TRBJ2-3, with 9 bases identical to TRBD1. This CDR3 region has 16 residues. V lost 7 bases, J lost 5 bases, and 13 bases stayed unmatched. CDR1 and CDR2 (germline): SEHNR, FQNEAQ (reference sequence). The CDR3 region has the DNA TGTGCCAGCACCCCAGTCTCGGGACAGGGAGTAGATACGCAGTATTTT. It is translated as CASTPVSGQGVDTQYF.

The chain has TRBV7-6 and TRBJ2-7, with a tentative D call TRBD1 (6 bases). V lost 4 bases, J lost 0 bases, and 16 bases lay in between. From germline, CDR1 is SGHVS and CDR2 FNYEAQ. CDR3 length equals 16 residues. The DNA of the CDR3 is TGTGCCAGCAGCTCAGGAACAAGGGGGAACTCCTACGAGCAGTACTTC. Amino acids: CASSSGTRGNSYEQYF.

This clone was seen only a few times. The rearrangement joins TRBV5-1 to TRBJ2-3; TRBD2 is a possible D gene (5 bases). This CDR3 contains 12 residues. The germline gives CDR1 SGHRS, CDR2 YFSETQ. V lost 6 bases and J 1 base, leaving 6 bases between the germline ends. The CDR3 here is CASKEGTDTQYF. In DNA form, the CDR3 reads TGCGCCAGCAAGGAGGGCACAGATACGCAGTATTTT. Combining the CDR3 with reference TRBV5-1 and TRBJ2-3 gives the whole variable domain KAGVTQTPRYLIKTRGQQVTLSCSPISGHRSVSWYQQTPGQGLQFLFEYFSETQRNKGNFPGRFSGRQFSNSRSEMNVSTLELGDSALYLCASKEGTDTQYFGPGTRLTVL.

The rearrangement joins TRBV5-6 to TRBJ2-1; 7 positions agree with TRBD2. J gave up 9 bases and V 3 bases, and 3 bases lay outside the gene matches. CDR1 is SGHDT, CDR2 YYEEEE, per germline. The CDR3 has 12 residues. CDR3 amino acids: CASSWGGTEQFF. The CDR3 coding sequence is TGTGCCAGCAGCTGGGGGGGTACTGAGCAGTTCTTC.

The V and J genes are TRBV5-1 and TRBJ2-7, with TRBD1 identical over 8 bases. J was trimmed by 4 bases and V by 2 bases; bases with no gene match: 8. CDR1 is SGHRS, CDR2 YFSETQ, per germline. CDR3 length equals 15 residues. The CDR3 bases are TGCGCCAGCAGCTTTCCGGGTCAGGGGGCATACGAGCAGTACTTC. Translating gives CASSFPGQGAYEQYF.